The 5 T cell receptor beta chains below all came from one sample that was sequenced in a study of T cell changes during pregnancy in multiple sclerosis. Using immunoSEQ multiplex PCR, the repertoire was profiled, and TCRdb retains in-frame clones only, with some absent. The sample contains 45,000 to 65,000 clones, around 90% of which appear only once. The sequencing here drew on CD4+ T cells from peripheral blood mononuclear cells, taken in the second trimester of pregnancy. The receptors here all came from a female donor with multiple sclerosis, enrolled in a pregnancy study.

The gene calls are TRBV2 and TRBJ2-1; TRBD2 matches 15 bases. CDR3 length: 14 amino acids. The germline CDR1 and CDR2 sequences are SNHLY and FYNNEI. V shed 4 bases, J shed 15 bases, and the junction held 7 bases outside the gene matches. CDR3 coding DNA: TGTGCCAGCAGTGGGACTAGCGGGAGGGTTAATCGGTTCTTC. Its translation is CASSGTSGRVNRFF.

In this sample, this clone turned up once. The genes are TRBV6-5 and TRBJ2-7, with TRBD1 matching over 9 bases. The trim removed 6 bases at V and 2 bases at J, leaving 8 bases unmatched. This CDR3 has 15 residues. Looked up from germline, CDR1 is MNHEY and CDR2 is SVGAGI. The CDR3 is CASSSPGTGTYEQYF. CDR3 nucleotide sequence: TGTGCCAGCAGCTCCCCCGGGACAGGGACCTACGAGCAGTACTTC.

This chain uses TRBV5-4 with TRBJ1-3; D not resolved. The CDR3 covers 14 residues. The V gene lost 0 bases and the J gene lost 4 bases, with 8 bases spanning the gap. Germline V gene data show CDR1 as SGHNT and CDR2 as YYREEE (reference sequence). The chain's CDR3 is CASSLGGSGNTIYF. The CDR3 nucleotides read TGTGCCAGCAGCTTGGGAGGGTCCGGAAACACCATATATTTT.

This clone has more than one count but fewer than ten. The rearrangement joins TRBV12-5 to TRBJ1-1; no clear D gene. The CDR3 sequence is 12 residues long. Germline assignment: CDR1 LGHNT and CDR2 FRNRAP. Trimming removed 2 bases from V and 8 bases from J, with 9 bases in between. The chain's CDR3 is CASGLSAGEAFF. DNA of the CDR3: TGTGCTAGTGGTTTGTCCGCGGGAGAAGCTTTCTTT.

This chain links TRBV19 with TRBJ2-1, with 7 bases aligning to TRBD1. The CDR3 is 12 amino acids. Per germline, CDR1 LNHDA and CDR2 SQIVND (reference sequence). V shed 4 bases and J 7 bases; nucleotides not matched to a gene: 1. CDR3 in amino acids: CASSKQGNEQFF. CDR3 sequence (DNA): TGTGCCAGTAGTAAACAGGGGAATGAGCAGTTCTTC.